This TCR beta chain was profiled in a study of OX40 agonist ivuxolimab in advanced cancers. Overall study context: Patients were dosed with the agonistic anti-OX40 (CD134) antibody ivuxolimab. In three patients, partial responses were observed, one with hepatocellular carcinoma and two with cutaneous melanoma.

The CDR3 runs to 16 residues. V lost 0 bases and J lost 2; bases outside the gene matches: 4. Germline CDR1 reads SGHRS; CDR2 reads YFSETQ. TCRdb's copy holds only in-frame clones and misses some; the assay was immunoSEQ multiplex PCR. The data contain some 57,000 clones, about 89% of them singletons. In this sample, this clone turned up once. The chain couples TRBV5-1 to TRBJ2-3; 9 nucleotides agree with TRBD2. Source: CD4+ or CD8+ T cells sorted from blood, taken in a trial of the OX40 agonist ivuxolimab. The TCR originated in an adult with an advanced solid tumor such as melanoma, head and neck, liver or kidney cancer. The CDR3 reads CASSLVSSGNTDTQYF. The CDR3 nucleotides read TGCGCCAGCAGCTTGGTGTCTAGCGGGAACACAGATACGCAGTATTTT.